A selection of T cell receptor beta chains follows, all from one sample in a study of blood T cell repertoires in COVID-19. Produced via immunoSEQ multiplex PCR; TCRdb's table is partial and in-frame only. The sample consists of some 220,000 clones, 82% of them appearing once. The sequenced sample consisted of peripheral blood. Receptors originate from a woman in her 70s with COVID-19, enrolled during active disease. Each CDR3 is given with its conserved first and last residue. D genes are given only for firm matches. The listing skips clone size in some rows; elsewhere it reads once, few, many or a size class.

length,J,D,V,size,CDR3,DNA
14,TRBJ2-7,TRBD1,TRBV2,.,CASSTQGATYEQYF,TGTGCCAGCAGCACGCAGGGGGCGACCTACGAGCAGTACTTC
13,TRBJ1-2,.,TRBV28,.,CASLTQGIGGYTF,TGTGCCAGCTTAACCCAGGGCATTGGTGGCTACACCTTC
16,TRBJ2-5,TRBD2,TRBV19,many,CASSIGGRGVWETQYF,TGTGCCAGTAGTATTGGCGGGAGAGGGGTTTGGGAGACCCAGTACTTC
14,TRBJ1-3,.,TRBV5-1,few,CASSMGSSGNTIYF,TGCGCCAGCAGCATGGGGAGCTCTGGAAACACCATATATTTT
14,TRBJ1-2,.,TRBV6-5,few,CASKPGGGSNGYTF,TGTGCCAGCAAACCCGGGGGGGGTTCGAATGGCTACACCTTC
12,TRBJ1-2,TRBD1,TRBV28,.,CASSLRTGGGDF,TGTGCCAGCAGTCTCCGAACAGGGGGTGGAGACTTC
15,TRBJ1-1,TRBD1,TRBV28,.,CASRRWTGGITEAFF,TGTGCCAGCAGACGCTGGACAGGGGGCATCACTGAAGCTTTCTTT
17,TRBJ1-6,.,TRBV4-3,.,CASSQEFLGRGDSPLHF,TGCGCCAGCAGCCAAGAGTTTTTAGGCAGGGGTGATTCACCCCTCCACTTT
13,TRBJ2-7,.,TRBV18,.,CASSQRTVGEQYF,TGTGCCAGCTCACAGCGGACGGTCGGGGAGCAGTACTTC
14,TRBJ1-2,.,TRBV5-6,few,CASSLRGSAYGYTF,TGTGCCAGCAGCTTGAGGGGATCAGCCTATGGCTACACCTTC
15,TRBJ2-7,TRBD2,TRBV7-2,few,CASSRLAGVAYEQYF,TGTGCCAGCAGCAGACTAGCGGGAGTGGCCTACGAGCAGTACTTC
18,TRBJ2-1,TRBD2,TRBV9,.,CASSFSGRAEKNYNEQFF,TGTGCCAGCAGCTTTAGCGGGAGGGCCGAAAAAAACTACAATGAGCAGTTCTTC
12,TRBJ1-2,.,TRBV28,.,CASINRAVGYTF,TGTGCCAGCATCAACAGGGCGGTTGGCTACACCTTC
13,TRBJ2-5,.,TRBV5-1,few,CASSLAGLETQYF,TGCGCCAGCAGCTTGGCAGGGTTGGAGACCCAGTACTTC
17,TRBJ2-1,TRBD2,TRBV29-1,.,CSTKGTSGRLVGNEQFF,TGCAGCACCAAGGGGACTAGCGGGAGACTTGTTGGCAATGAGCAGTTCTTC
19,TRBJ2-2,TRBD2,TRBV27,.,CASSLRGLAGGRRTGELFF,TGTGCCAGCAGTTTACGAGGACTAGCGGGAGGGCGTCGGACCGGGGAGCTGTTTTTT
14,TRBJ1-5,TRBD1,TRBV3-1/TRBV3-2,once,CASSQGDRVEPQHF,TGTGCCAGCAGCCAAGGGGACAGGGTCGAGCCCCAGCATTTT
15,TRBJ1-6,TRBD1,TRBV28,.,CASNLDRGFNSPLHF,TGTGCCAGCAACTTGGACAGGGGGTTTAATTCACCCCTCCACTTT
14,TRBJ1-1,TRBD1,TRBV27,.,CASSRTGARTEAFF,TGTGCCAGCAGTCGTACAGGGGCAAGGACTGAAGCTTTCTTT
15,TRBJ1-2,TRBD1,TRBV7-6,.,CASSSQTGTVYGYTF,TGTGCCAGCAGCTCGCAAACCGGGACAGTCTATGGCTACACCTTC
15,TRBJ2-1,.,TRBV7-2,.,CASSSDSNSYNEQFF,TGTGCCAGCAGCTCGGACTCTAACTCTTACAATGAGCAGTTCTTC
12,TRBJ2-7,.,TRBV29-1,.,CSVVSGGYEQYF,TGCAGCGTCGTAAGTGGAGGCTACGAGCAGTACTTC
17,TRBJ2-3,.,TRBV4-1,.,CASSQDRGWESTDTQYF,TGCGCCAGCAGCCAAGATAGAGGGTGGGAGAGCACAGATACGCAGTATTTT
15,TRBJ2-5,TRBD2,TRBV7-2,.,CASSLASGSGETQYF,TGTGCCAGCAGCTTAGCTAGCGGGAGTGGAGAGACCCAGTACTTC
16,TRBJ2-1,TRBD1,TRBV7-2,.,CASSLVGGTGSYEQFF,TGTGCCAGCAGCTTAGTTGGCGGGACAGGGTCATATGAGCAGTTCTTC
15,TRBJ2-2,.,TRBV7-8,.,CASSSRDTLAGELFF,TGTGCCAGCAGCTCCCGGGACACCCTCGCCGGGGAGCTGTTTTTT
15,TRBJ1-5,TRBD1,TRBV6-5,.,CASSYSRTGERPQHF,TGTGCCAGCAGTTACTCGAGGACAGGGGAAAGGCCCCAGCATTTT
16,TRBJ2-1,TRBD2,TRBV9,.,CASSVEASGLRGRQFF,TGTGCCAGCAGCGTAGAGGCTAGCGGTCTTAGGGGTCGGCAGTTCTTC
13,TRBJ1-2,TRBD1,TRBV18,.,CASSPDRDYGYTF,TGTGCCAGCTCACCGGACAGGGATTATGGCTACACCTTC
15,TRBJ1-2,TRBD1,TRBV28,few,CASSSYSGTGSGYTF,TGTGCCAGCAGTTCTTACTCCGGGACAGGGTCTGGCTACACCTTC
15,TRBJ1-1,TRBD1,TRBV5-1,.,CASSLSGQLNTEAFF,TGCGCCAGCAGCTTATCGGGACAGTTGAACACTGAAGCTTTCTTT
13,TRBJ1-1,TRBD1,TRBV30,.,CAWSGPTGFEAFF,TGTGCCTGGAGTGGCCCGACAGGGTTTGAGGCTTTCTTT
17,TRBJ1-6,.,TRBV28,few,CASSPSLDSLNNSPLHF,TGTGCCAGCAGCCCGTCCCTAGACAGCCTAAATAATTCACCCCTCCACTTT
17,TRBJ1-5,TRBD1,TRBV18,.,CASSPPNPGGKGQPQHF,TGTGCCAGCTCACCACCGAACCCAGGGGGTAAGGGACAGCCCCAGCATTTT
12,TRBJ2-4,.,TRBV7-9,.,CASSLAKNIQYF,TGTGCCAGCAGTCTAGCCAAAAACATTCAGTACTTC
16,TRBJ2-5,.,TRBV14,.,CASSQAAGRGFETQYF,TGTGCCAGCAGCCAAGCGGCGGGCAGGGGTTTCGAGACCCAGTACTTC
16,TRBJ1-1,.,TRBV14,.,CASSQDEGGANTEAFF,TGTGCCAGCAGCCAAGATGAAGGGGGAGCGAACACTGAAGCTTTCTTT
15,TRBJ2-2,.,TRBV6-5,.,CASRVLDLNTGELFF,TGTGCCAGTCGGGTACTAGACCTAAACACCGGGGAGCTGTTTTTT
18,TRBJ1-3,.,TRBV24-1,once,CATLTTYQQGNSGNTIYF,TGTGCCACCCTGACTACCTACCAACAAGGGAACTCTGGAAACACCATATATTTT
16,TRBJ2-7,TRBD1,TRBV7-9,.,CASSFNGDRDGCEQYF,TGTGCCAGCAGCTTTAATGGGGACAGGGACGGGTGCGAGCAGTACTTC
14,TRBJ1-5,.,TRBV5-1,.,CASSLGAGHQPQHF,TGCGCCAGCAGCTTGGGGGCGGGCCATCAGCCCCAGCATTTT
16,TRBJ2-4,TRBD1,TRBV7-2,.,CASSSHEMGQGNIQYF,TGTGCCAGCAGCTCGCACGAGATGGGACAGGGTAACATTCAGTACTTC
15,TRBJ1-5,TRBD1,TRBV7-9,.,CASSLGDREVAPQHF,TGTGCCAGCAGCTTAGGGGACAGGGAGGTAGCGCCCCAGCATTTT
14,TRBJ2-1,.,TRBV27,.,CASSYFREYNEQFF,TGTGCCAGCAGTTACTTCCGGGAGTACAATGAGCAGTTCTTC
18,TRBJ1-1,TRBD1,TRBV9,few,CASSPRQGSPRGNTEAFF,TGTGCCAGCAGCCCGCGACAGGGTAGTCCTAGGGGGAACACTGAAGCTTTCTTT
15,TRBJ1-6,TRBD1,TRBV5-1,.,CASSTRDSGNSPLHF,TGCGCCAGCAGCACCCGGGACAGCGGTAATTCACCCCTCCACTTT
19,TRBJ2-3,TRBD2,TRBV7-2,.,CASSLQPGLAGVGTDTQYF,TGTGCCAGCAGCTTACAACCGGGACTAGCGGGAGTAGGCACAGATACGCAGTATTTT
13,TRBJ2-7,.,TRBV6-5,.,CASSYGAFYEQYF,TGTGCCAGCAGTTATGGGGCGTTCTACGAGCAGTACTTC
14,TRBJ1-2,.,TRBV5-4,.,CASSLPRQNYGYTF,TGTGCCAGCAGCTTGCCACGACAGAACTATGGCTACACCTTC
16,TRBJ2-2,.,TRBV19,.,CASSIGRGAVSGELFF,TGTGCCAGTAGTATTGGCCGGGGGGCGGTAAGCGGGGAGCTGTTTTTT
15,TRBJ2-1,TRBD2,TRBV6-5,.,CASTQGLAGGNEQFF,TGTGCCAGCACTCAAGGACTAGCGGGTGGCAATGAGCAGTTCTTC
12,TRBJ2-7,.,TRBV2,.,CASRTDDAGQYF,TGTGCCAGCAGAACAGACGACGCAGGGCAGTACTTC
15,TRBJ1-2,TRBD1,TRBV28,.,CASRGTGGSRYGYTF,TGTGCCAGCAGGGGGACAGGGGGCTCTCGTTATGGCTACACCTTC
15,TRBJ1-5,TRBD1,TRBV5-1,.,CASSLGDRGDQPQHF,TGCGCCAGCAGCTTGGGGGACAGGGGCGATCAGCCCCAGCATTTT
15,TRBJ1-3,TRBD1,TRBV2,once,CASKRQGLDGNTIYF,TGTGCCAGCAAGCGACAGGGGTTAGATGGAAACACCATATATTTT
16,TRBJ2-2,TRBD2,TRBV5-5,few,CASSPRTSGNTGELFF,TGTGCCAGCAGCCCTCGGACTAGCGGGAACACCGGGGAGCTGTTTTTT
14,TRBJ2-2,.,TRBV7-9,once,CASSLQQGIGELFF,TGTGCCAGCAGCTTACAGCAGGGGATCGGGGAGCTGTTTTTT
11,TRBJ1-2,.,TRBV19,.,CASSIRDGYTF,TGTGCCAGTAGTATACGCGATGGCTACACCTTC
15,TRBJ2-1,TRBD2,TRBV3-1/TRBV3-2,once,CASSGGLAGESEQFF,TGTGCCAGCAGCGGGGGACTAGCGGGAGAGAGTGAGCAGTTCTTC